The 23 T cell receptor beta chains in this list originate from one sample, sequenced in a study of shared clonotypes between healthy human individuals. The data were produced by immunoSEQ multiplex PCR, yet TCRdb's version contains in-frame clones alone and is incomplete. The sample holds about 450,000 clones, 70% to 80% seen once. The sequencing input was PBMCs. The receptors derive from a woman aged 40 to 50 in good health. Some clones in this sample may be carry-over from other donors' samples.

About this clone: The sample holds other DNA sequences that translate to the same CDR3. This chain joins TRBV11-3 and TRBJ2-3; 15 bases agree with TRBD2. Germline V gene lookup returns CDR1 SGHNT and CDR2 YENEEA. With V trimmed by 5 bases and J by 3 bases, 3 bases remained unmatched. The CDR3 spans 16 residues. CDR3 amino acids: CASSLGTSGRTDTQYF. CDR3 in DNA: TGTGCCAGCAGCCTGGGGACTAGCGGGAGGACAGATACGCAGTATTTT.

CDR3 bases: TGTGCCAGCAGTGCTAGCGGACAAGAGACCCAGTACTTC. It specifies CASSASGQETQYF. The V gene is TRBV2, the J gene TRBJ2-5, with TRBD2 identical over 7 bases. The germline V gene encodes CDR1 SNHLY and CDR2 FYNNEI. With V trimmed by 4 bases and J by 2 bases, 1 base remained unmatched. CDR3 length: 13 amino acids. The whole variable domain, filled in from reference TRBV2 and TRBJ2-5, reads EPEVTQTPSHQVTQMGQEVILRCVPISNHLYFYWYRQILGQKVEFLVSFYNNEISEKSEIFDDQFSVERPDGSNFTLKIRSTKLEDSAMYFCASSASGQETQYFGPGTRLLVL.

V is TRBV7-8 and J is TRBJ2-5, with TRBD2 matching 9 bases. Per the germline V gene, CDR1 is SGHVS and CDR2 is FQNEAQ. The CDR3 spans 16 residues. V trimming: 3 bases; J trimming: 0 bases; junction bases outside the gene matches: 5. The CDR3 protein is CASSLRVAGDQETQYF. CDR3 in DNA: TGTGCCAGCAGCTTGCGGGTAGCGGGAGACCAAGAGACCCAGTACTTC. Full variable domain (rest looked up from reference TRBV7-8 and TRBJ2-5): GAGVSQSPRYKVAKRGQDVALRCDPISGHVSLFWYQQALGQGPEFLTYFQNEAQLDKSGLPSDRFFAERPEGSVSTLKIQRTQQEDSAVYLCASSLRVAGDQETQYFGPGTRLLVL.

CDR3 bases: TGTGCCAGCAGCTTGAGGAGACAGAACACCGGGGAGCTGTTTTTT. This gives the protein CASSLRRQNTGELFF. The genes are TRBV5-8 and TRBJ2-2; D unresolved. CDR1 and CDR2 (germline): SGHTS, YDEGEE. V gave up 1 base and J gave up 1 base, with 8 bases separating them. This CDR3 region has 15 residues.

In nucleotides, the CDR3 is TGCGCCAGCAGCCAAGATAGGCGGGGGCTAGCGGGAGTTAAAGCCAGCTACGAGCAGTACTTC. Protein product: CASSQDRRGLAGVKASYEQYF. The chain combines TRBV4-1 with TRBJ2-7; 10 bases fit TRBD2. Losses at the gene ends were 0 bases for V and 3 bases for J; bases not matched to a gene: 20. Germline CDR1 MGHRA, CDR2 YSYEKL. The CDR3 loop spans 21 amino acids.

There are many counts of this clone. The chain recombines TRBV30 with TRBJ2-5, with D possibly matching TRBD2 (6 bases). Trimming left V 4 bases short and J 4 bases short, with 19 bases between. Germline values: CDR1 GTSNPN, CDR2 SVGIG (reference sequence). This CDR3 is 15 amino acids long. The CDR3 spells CAWTAAGGTGETQYF. The CDR3 DNA reads TGTGCCTGGACCGCGGCGGGCGGGACCGGAGAGACCCAGTACTTC.

V usage is TRBV7-9 and J usage is TRBJ2-2; D is unresolved. V gave up 2 bases and J gave up 6 bases, with 22 bases separating them. CDR3 length equals 18 residues. Germline V gives CDR1 SEHNR, CDR2 FQNEAQ (reference sequence). Written as DNA, the CDR3 is TGTGCCAGCAGCTTAAACCGGGTTACCCCACCTTCCGCCGGGGAGCTGTTTTTT. This sequence encodes CASSLNRVTPPSAGELFF. Variable domain in full (rest from reference TRBV7-9 and TRBJ2-2): DTGVSQNPRHKITKRGQNVTFRCDPISEHNRLYWYRQTLGQGPEFLTYFQNEAQLEKSRLLSDRFSAERPKGSFSTLEIQRTEQGDSAMYLCASSLNRVTPPSAGELFFGEGSRLTVL.

The chain couples TRBV6-1 to TRBJ2-7, with D possibly matching TRBD2 (5 bases). In germline, CDR1 is MNHNS, CDR2 SASEGT. CDR3 size: 12 residues. V lost 4 bases, J lost 6 bases, and 10 bases lay in between. In nucleotides, the CDR3 is TGTGCCAGCAGTGCCGCGGGCGGCGAGCAGTACTTC. Amino acids: CASSAAGGEQYF.

The chain links TRBV11-2 to TRBJ1-5; D is unclear. The CDR3 runs to 15 residues. V dropped 0 bases and J dropped 4 bases, with 10 bases sitting between them. Germline CDR1 SGHAT, CDR2 FQNNGV. This chain's CDR3 is CASSLDTGRNQPQHF. CDR3 DNA sequence: TGTGCCAGCAGCTTAGATACGGGTAGGAATCAGCCCCAGCATTTT.

The chain links TRBV28 to TRBJ2-4; 8 bases map to TRBD1. Per the germline V gene, CDR1 is MDHEN and CDR2 is SYDVKM. After removal of 3 bases from V and 7 bases from J, the junction contained 8 bases not matched to a gene. The CDR3 length is 15 residues. Here the CDR3 DNA reads TGTGCCAGCAGTTTTACAGGGGGGCGTGGTAACATTCAGTACTTC. Translating gives CASSFTGGRGNIQYF.

The rearrangement uses TRBV12-1 and TRBJ1-4. TRBV12-1 constitutes a pseudogene. The CDR3 spans 15 residues. CDR3 sequence reads: CASSFVPDTNEKLFF. CDR3 in DNA: TGTGCCAGCAGCTTTGTTCCGGATACTAATGAAAAACTGTTTTTT.

This clone has more than one count but fewer than ten. The J gene is TRBJ1-3, the V gene TRBV6-1; no definite D call. The CDR3 is 14 amino acids. The germline V and J ends were trimmed by 4 bases and 0 bases, with 7 bases remaining between them. Germline V CDR1 and CDR2: MNHNS, SASEGT. The CDR3 region has the DNA TGTGCCAGCAGTGCGTTATTCTCTGGAAACACCATATATTTT. It codes for CASSALFSGNTIYF.

This clone has more than one count but fewer than ten. V gene TRBV2 combines with J gene TRBJ2-1; weak D call: TRBD2 (6 bases). The CDR3 spans 13 residues. V dropped 7 bases and J dropped 4 bases, with 11 bases sitting between them. CDR1 and CDR2 (germline): SNHLY, FYNNEI. The CDR3 DNA follows: TGTGCCAGCATGCGGGACCAGTACAATGAGCAGTTCTTC. Translating gives CASMRDQYNEQFF.

This clone was picked up many times. This same CDR3 is encoded by further DNA sequences in the sample. This rearrangement joins TRBV27 to TRBJ1-2, with TRBD1 matching 10 bases. The ends lost 5 bases at V and 8 bases at J; junction bases unmatched: 8. The CDR3 has 14 amino acids. Germline CDR1 and CDR2: MNHEY and SMNVEV (reference sequence). The CDR3 spells CASSNPDRGIGYTF. Here the CDR3 DNA reads TGTGCCAGCAGTAACCCGGACAGGGGGATAGGCTACACCTTC.

V usage is TRBV2 and J usage is TRBJ2-7, with D possibly being TRBD1 (5 bases). Germline CDR1 reads SNHLY; CDR2 reads FYNNEI. The V and J ends lost 6 bases and 3 bases respectively, with 12 bases between them. CDR3 length: 13 residues. The CDR3 loop is CASRPTESYEQYF. The CDR3 coding sequence is TGTGCCAGCAGGCCGACAGAGAGCTACGAGCAGTACTTC. Drawing the rest from reference TRBV2 and TRBJ2-7, the complete variable domain is EPEVTQTPSHQVTQMGQEVILRCVPISNHLYFYWYRQILGQKVEFLVSFYNNEISEKSEIFDDQFSVERPDGSNFTLKIRSTKLEDSAMYFCASRPTESYEQYFGPGTRLTVT.

V is TRBV7-3 and J is TRBJ1-1, with a weak D call TRBD1 (6 bases). The germline V gene encodes CDR1 SGHTA and CDR2 FQGTGA. The CDR3 runs to 13 residues. Trimming took off 5 bases at V and 6 bases at J, with 13 bases between the two ends. For the CDR3, the DNA is TGTGCCAGCAGCAAGGGGGGGATCTCTGAAGCTTTCTTT. It yields the protein CASSKGGISEAFF.

The gene calls are TRBV5-1 and TRBJ2-3, with TRBD2 identical over 10 bases. V lost 3 bases and J lost 3; bases outside the gene matches: 10. The CDR3 contains 17 residues. CDR1 is SGHRS and CDR2 is YFSETQ in the germline V gene. CDR3 nucleotide sequence: TGCGCCAGCAGCTCGACAGTAGCGGGAGGAGGTACAGATACGCAGTATTTT. This encodes CASSSTVAGGGTDTQYF.

The chain joins TRBV19 to TRBJ1-4, with D uncertain. The germline V and J ends were trimmed by 4 bases and 5 bases, with 11 bases remaining between them. Looked up from germline, CDR1 is LNHDA and CDR2 is SQIVND (reference sequence). The CDR3 sequence is 14 residues long. In DNA, the CDR3 is TGTGCCAGTAGTAATTCCGCTTTCAATGAAAAACTGTTTTTT. As protein: CASSNSAFNEKLFF.

Regarding this clone: In the same sample, other DNA sequences code for this CDR3. The chain uses TRBV30 and TRBJ1-1; D perhaps matches TRBD1 (5 bases). This CDR3 spans 12 amino acids. With 0 bases removed from V and 5 bases from J, the gap between germline ends came to 7 bases. Germline V lookup: CDR1 GTSNPN, CDR2 SVGIG (reference sequence). This CDR3 is CAWSVRGTEAFF. CDR3 coding DNA: TGTGCCTGGAGTGTACGGGGGACTGAAGCTTTCTTT.

The CDR3 nucleotides are TGTGCCAGCAGCACCGCCGGGACTAGCGGTGAGACCCAGTACTTC. This sequence encodes CASSTAGTSGETQYF. The chain employs TRBV5-5 and TRBJ2-5, with TRBD2 matching 11 bases. The germline CDR1 and CDR2 sequences are SGHKS and YYEKEE (reference sequence). This CDR3 is 15 amino acids long. V dropped 4 bases and J dropped 5; count of bases not matched to a gene: 7.

The chain joins TRBV4-1 to TRBJ2-5, with D possibly called TRBD1 or TRBD2 (6 bases each). CDR1 is MGHRA, CDR2 YSYEKL, per germline. The CDR3 extends over 15 amino acids. V was cut by 0 bases and J by 3 bases, with 11 bases left in between. The CDR3 nucleotides are TGCGCCAGCAGCCAAGAAGGGGGGAGTGAAGAGACCCAGTACTTC. This encodes CASSQEGGSEETQYF.

The chain employs TRBV28 and TRBJ2-7; 9 positions match TRBD1. Germline lookup yields CDR1 MDHEN and CDR2 SYDVKM. V dropped 6 bases and J dropped 4; count of bases not matched to a gene: 7. The CDR3 runs 14 residues. The CDR3 coding sequence is TGTGCCAGCAGCTCACAGGGGGCTCGGTACGAGCAGTACTTC. Translation: CASSSQGARYEQYF.

This clone was seen a few times. This chain connects TRBV21-1 to TRBJ2-1; the D call TRBD1 from the table was never checked on the DNA. TRBV21-1 is marked as a pseudogene. This CDR3 comprises 17 residues. The CDR3 region has the DNA TGTGCCAGCAGCAAAGGGGGGCCTTTCACACACGTCAATGAGCAGTTCTTC. Translating it yields CASSKGGPFTHVNEQFF.